Listed below are T cell receptor beta chains from one sample, sequenced in a study of shared clonotypes between healthy human individuals. Profiling relied on immunoSEQ multiplex PCR, and the TCRdb table lists in-frame clones only, not all of them. The data hold 2 million to 2.5 million clones, with 90% to 97% observed a single time. Sample: naive CD4+ T cells sorted from blood. The source of these receptors is a man younger than 35 in good health. Each CDR3 is given with its conserved first and last residue. The D gene is left open where the match is weak. Clone size is not always given. Where it is, it says once, few, many or a class for expanded clones.

j_call,v_call,clone_size,d_call,cdr3_aa,cdr3_nt
TRBJ1-1,TRBV12-5,-,-,CASNFWARAEAFF,TGTGCTAGTAACTTTTGGGCGCGAGCTGAAGCTTTCTTT
TRBJ2-6,TRBV9,once,-,CASSVEEGFGTSGANVLTF,TGTGCCAGCAGCGTAGAAGAGGGATTCGGTACTTCTGGGGCCAACGTCCTGACTTTC
TRBJ2-3,TRBV9,-,TRBD1,CASSGQGILTDTQYF,TGTGCCAGCAGCGGACAGGGGATCCTCACAGATACGCAGTATTTT
TRBJ2-3,TRBV5-8,-,TRBD1,CASSPRGHDTQYF,TGTGCCAGCAGCCCTAGGGGGCACGATACGCAGTATTTT
TRBJ2-7,TRBV6-5,-,-,CASSAPTAYEQYF,TGTGCCAGCAGCGCCCCGACAGCTTACGAGCAGTACTTC
TRBJ2-4,TRBV2,-,-,CASSTDSAIQYF,TGTGCCAGCAGTACGGACAGTGCTATTCAGTACTTC
TRBJ2-5,TRBV5-4,-,TRBD2,CASSLGTSGGQETQYF,TGTGCCAGCAGCTTGGGGACTAGCGGGGGCCAAGAGACCCAGTACTTC
TRBJ2-6,TRBV4-1,-,TRBD1,CASSLGQGPSGANVLTF,TGCGCCAGCAGCCTAGGACAGGGGCCCTCTGGGGCCAACGTCCTGACTTTC
TRBJ1-3,TRBV18,-,-,CASSLSVTSVYGNTIYF,TGTGCCAGCTCACTGTCGGTTACGTCTGTGTACGGAAACACCATATATTTT
TRBJ1-1,TRBV6-6,-,-,CASTQRAGVNTEAFF,TGTGCCAGCACCCAGAGGGCGGGGGTGAACACTGAAGCTTTCTTT
TRBJ1-1,TRBV10-3,-,-,CAGGQPNTEAFF,TGTGCGGGGGGCCAGCCGAACACTGAAGCTTTCTTT
TRBJ1-1,TRBV27,-,-,CASRNRVNTEAFF,TGTGCCAGCAGAAACAGGGTGAACACTGAAGCTTTCTTT
TRBJ2-1,TRBV7-2,-,TRBD2,CASSRSGRDRDEQFF,TGTGCCAGCAGCCGTAGCGGGAGGGATCGGGATGAGCAGTTCTTC
TRBJ2-7,TRBV6-1,-,TRBD2,CASSVTSGRYEQYF,TGTGCCAGCAGTGTGACTAGCGGGAGATACGAGCAGTACTTC
TRBJ2-7,TRBV2,once,-,CASRPGTDLYEQYF,TGTGCCAGCAGACCCGGAACCGACCTTTACGAGCAGTACTTC
TRBJ2-1,TRBV6-5,-,-,CASSYSPRGSYNEQFF,TGTGCCAGCAGTTACTCCCCTAGGGGATCCTACAATGAGCAGTTCTTC
TRBJ2-4,TRBV29-1,-,TRBD2,CSVERISGRDIQYF,TGCAGCGTTGAAAGGATTAGCGGGAGGGACATTCAGTACTTC
TRBJ2-7,TRBV30,-,TRBD2,CAWSPLASGAEQYF,TGTGCCTGGAGCCCACTAGCGTCTGGGGCCGAGCAGTACTTC
TRBJ2-2,TRBV13,-,-,CASSLGLRRASTGELFF,TGTGCCAGCAGCTTAGGCCTCCGCAGGGCGTCGACCGGGGAGCTGTTTTTT
TRBJ2-7,TRBV5-6,once,TRBD1,CASSWTGTGGEQYF,TGTGCCAGCAGCTGGACCGGGACAGGGGGCGAGCAGTACTTC
TRBJ2-5,TRBV10-3,-,-,CAIRDGTLKETQYF,TGTGCCATCAGGGACGGGACACTAAAAGAGACCCAGTACTTC
TRBJ1-6,TRBV2,-,-,CASSEQPYNSPLHF,TGTGCCAGCAGTGAACAACCCTATAATTCACCCCTCCACTTT
TRBJ2-1,TRBV7-9,-,-,CAVSGHSPNEQFF,TGTGCCGTTTCGGGACACTCCCCCAATGAGCAGTTCTTC
TRBJ1-4,TRBV30,-,-,CAWSAGLGRGEKLFF,TGTGCCTGGAGTGCCGGTCTTGGGCGGGGTGAAAAACTGTTTTTT
TRBJ2-7,TRBV7-2,-,-,CASSSGTRRYEQYF,TGTGCCAGCAGCTCCGGGACCCGACGATATGAGCAGTACTTC
TRBJ2-7,TRBV7-9,-,-,CASSRVDYEQYF,TGTGCCAGCAGCCGAGTGGACTACGAGCAGTACTTC
TRBJ2-1,TRBV10-3,-,-,CAISESIPTDGEQFF,TGTGCCATCAGTGAGTCGATCCCGACGGACGGTGAGCAGTTCTTC
TRBJ2-5,TRBV10-3,-,-,CAISAGKETQYF,TGTGCCATCAGTGCGGGGAAAGAGACCCAGTACTTC
TRBJ1-2,TRBV5-6,-,-,CASSLEGGSPSNYGYTF,TGTGCCAGCAGCTTGGAGGGGGGCAGTCCCTCTAACTATGGCTACACCTTC
TRBJ1-5,TRBV18,once,-,CASSRSDNQPQHF,TGTGCCAGCTCACGGAGTGACAATCAGCCCCAGCATTTT
TRBJ2-1,TRBV11-3,-,-,CASSLGGSVSYNEQFF,TGTGCCAGCAGCTTAGGTGGCTCCGTCTCCTACAATGAGCAGTTCTTC
TRBJ2-1,TRBV5-4,-,-,CASSLLENEQFF,TGTGCCAGCAGCTTGTTAGAAAATGAGCAGTTCTTC
TRBJ1-3,TRBV7-9,-,-,CASSFLNPSGNTIYF,TGTGCCAGCAGCTTTCTGAACCCGTCTGGAAACACCATATATTTT
TRBJ2-7,TRBV7-2,-,-,CASSFTARGVYEQYF,TGTGCCAGCAGCTTTACAGCGAGGGGCGTCTACGAGCAGTACTTC
TRBJ1-2,TRBV7-2,-,-,CASSLATGLGYTF,TGTGCCAGCAGCCTCGCAACCGGGCTTGGCTACACCTTC
TRBJ1-2,TRBV10-2,-,-,CASSESGGGHGYTF,TGCGCCAGCAGTGAGAGTGGGGGGGGCCATGGCTACACCTTC
TRBJ1-5,TRBV19,-,-,CASSKAGQFNQPQHF,TGTGCCAGTAGTAAAGCCGGACAGTTCAATCAGCCCCAGCATTTT
TRBJ2-2,TRBV11-2,-,-,CASTLAPGELFF,TGTGCCAGCACCCTCGCCCCCGGGGAGCTGTTTTTT
TRBJ2-2,TRBV30,-,-,CAWSVPGLVTGELFF,TGTGCCTGGAGTGTACCAGGGTTGGTAACCGGGGAGCTGTTTTTT
TRBJ2-1,TRBV5-1,once,TRBD1,CASSFSDRAYNEQFF,TGCGCCAGCAGCTTCTCGGACAGGGCCTACAATGAGCAGTTCTTC
TRBJ2-7,TRBV6-1,-,TRBD2,CASSEIFSGVYEQYF,TGTGCCAGCAGTGAAATTTTTAGCGGGGTCTACGAGCAGTACTTC
TRBJ1-5,TRBV19,-,-,CASTQAGVYVSEGPQHF,TGTGCCAGTACACAGGCCGGTGTCTATGTGTCCGAGGGGCCCCAGCATTTT
TRBJ2-5,TRBV10-3,-,-,CAISPFEGQETQYF,TGTGCCATCAGTCCGTTCGAGGGCCAAGAGACCCAGTACTTC
TRBJ1-3,TRBV30,-,-,CAWSPSSRSFGNTIYF,TGTGCCTGGAGCCCTAGCAGCAGGAGCTTTGGAAACACCATATATTTT
TRBJ2-7,TRBV6-6,-,-,CASSSDPARSYEQYF,TGTGCCAGCAGTTCGGACCCGGCTCGTTCCTACGAGCAGTACTTC
TRBJ1-5,TRBV2,-,TRBD1,CASRPDRGGPEDQPQHF,TGTGCCAGCAGGCCGGACAGGGGAGGCCCCGAAGATCAGCCCCAGCATTTT
TRBJ1-1,TRBV18,-,-,CASSPTGTGLEAFF,TGTGCCAGCTCACCGACCGGGACGGGGCTTGAAGCTTTCTTT
TRBJ2-7,TRBV5-1,few,-,CASSLEGWAGEQYF,TGCGCCAGCAGCTTGGAGGGGTGGGCGGGAGAGCAGTACTTC
TRBJ1-2,TRBV9,-,-,CASSVERARSVVAALPYGYTF,TGTGCCAGCAGCGTAGAGAGGGCCCGTTCTGTCGTGGCCGCGCTCCCCTATGGCTACACCTTC
TRBJ2-7,TRBV6-5,-,-,CASSRGYGSSYEQYF,TGTGCCAGCAGTAGGGGATACGGGAGCTCCTACGAGCAGTACTTC